These 3 T cell receptor beta chains were all obtained from the same sample, sequenced in a study of shared clonotypes between healthy human individuals. CD45RO-negative CD8 cells positively selected for CCR7 made up the naive population, which excluded terminally differentiated effector memory CD45RA+ cells. Assay used: immunoSEQ multiplex PCR; TCRdb lists only in-frame clones, some missing. The sample holds about 800,000 clones, 96% seen once. The sequencing sample was made of naive CD8+ T cells sorted from blood. These TCRs come from a man under 40 in good health.

In DNA form, the CDR3 reads TGCAGCGTCCTTACGGGCGCCGGAGAGACCCAGTACTTC. Protein sequence: CSVLTGAGETQYF. This sequence joins TRBV29-1 and TRBJ2-5; D is uncertain. The CDR3 totals 13 residues. CDR1 is SQVTM and CDR2 is ANQGSEA in the germline V gene. V was pared by 6 bases and J by 4 bases, with 15 bases between.

This clone is a singleton in its sample. The chain couples TRBV27 to TRBJ2-3; D gene uncertain. Germline V CDR1 and CDR2: MNHEY, SMNVEV (reference sequence). Trimming took 8 bases from V and 1 from J, leaving 16 bases between them. The CDR3 sequence is 15 residues long. CDR3 DNA sequence: TGTGCCAGCTGTACAGCCTCCCGGGGCACAGATACGCAGTATTTT. This encodes CASCTASRGTDTQYF.

V usage is TRBV19 and J usage is TRBJ1-1; 7 nucleotides agree with TRBD1. Germline V gives CDR1 LNHDA, CDR2 SQIVND (reference sequence). The CDR3 consists of 16 residues. J gave up 1 base and V 1 base, and 6 bases lay outside the gene matches. The CDR3 DNA sequence: TGTGCCAGTAGTATAGTCATAGGGGGCCGGAACACTGAAGCTTTCTTT. Encoded protein: CASSIVIGGRNTEAFF.